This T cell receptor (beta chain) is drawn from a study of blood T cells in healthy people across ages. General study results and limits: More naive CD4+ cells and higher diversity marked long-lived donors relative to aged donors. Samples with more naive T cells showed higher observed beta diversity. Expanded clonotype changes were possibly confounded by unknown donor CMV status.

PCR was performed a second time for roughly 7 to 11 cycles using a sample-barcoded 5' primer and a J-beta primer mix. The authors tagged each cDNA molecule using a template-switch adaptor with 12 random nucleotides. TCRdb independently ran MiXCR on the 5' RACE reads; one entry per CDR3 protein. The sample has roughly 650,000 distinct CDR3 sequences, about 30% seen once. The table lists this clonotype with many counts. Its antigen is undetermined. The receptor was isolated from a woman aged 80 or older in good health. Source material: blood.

In DNA, the CDR3 is TGTGCCAGCAGCCAAACAGCTAGGGCTAGCGGGACCTACTACGAGCAGTACTTC. Its protein product is CASSQTARASGTYYEQYF. The chain combines TRBV6-6 with TRBJ2-7, with 9 bases lining up with TRBD2. Per germline, CDR1 MNHNY and CDR2 SVGAGI (reference sequence). The CDR3 loop spans 18 amino acids. V shed 6 bases and J 3 bases; nucleotides not matched to a gene: 18.